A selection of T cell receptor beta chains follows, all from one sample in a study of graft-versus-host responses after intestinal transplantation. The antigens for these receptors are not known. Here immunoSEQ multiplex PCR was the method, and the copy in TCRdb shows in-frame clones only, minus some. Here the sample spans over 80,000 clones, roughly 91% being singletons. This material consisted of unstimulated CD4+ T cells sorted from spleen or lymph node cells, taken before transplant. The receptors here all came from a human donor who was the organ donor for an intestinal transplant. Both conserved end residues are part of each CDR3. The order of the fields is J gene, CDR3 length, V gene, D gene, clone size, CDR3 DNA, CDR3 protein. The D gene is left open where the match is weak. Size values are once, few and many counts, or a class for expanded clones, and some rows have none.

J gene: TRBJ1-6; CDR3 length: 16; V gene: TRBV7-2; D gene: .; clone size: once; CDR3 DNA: TGTGCCAGCAGCTTTTTCCCAATTACTTTTAATTCACCCCTCCACTTT; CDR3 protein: CASSFFPITFNSPLHF
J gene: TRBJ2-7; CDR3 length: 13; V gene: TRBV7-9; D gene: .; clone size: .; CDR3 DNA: TGTGCCAGCAGACCGAGTGGAGGCTACGAGCAGTACTTC; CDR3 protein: CASRPSGGYEQYF
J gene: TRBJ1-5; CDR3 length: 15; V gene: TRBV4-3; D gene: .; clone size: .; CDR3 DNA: TGCGCCAGCAGCCGGGGGGGGTCGGGCAATCAGCCCCAGCATTTT; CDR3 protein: CASSRGGSGNQPQHF
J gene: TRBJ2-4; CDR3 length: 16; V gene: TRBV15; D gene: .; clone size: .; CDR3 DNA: TGTGCCACCAGTAATACAGGGAGAAGAGCCAAAAACATTCAGTACTTC; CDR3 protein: CATSNTGRRAKNIQYF
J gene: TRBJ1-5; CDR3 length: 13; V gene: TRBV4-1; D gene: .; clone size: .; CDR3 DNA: TGCGCCAGCAGCCTCGCGGGAGAGCAGCCCCAGCATTTT; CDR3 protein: CASSLAGEQPQHF
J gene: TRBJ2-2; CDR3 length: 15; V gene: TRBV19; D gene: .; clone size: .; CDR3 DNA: TGTGCCAGTACCCCACTAGGTTCGAACACCGGGGAGCTGTTTTTT; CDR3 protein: CASTPLGSNTGELFF
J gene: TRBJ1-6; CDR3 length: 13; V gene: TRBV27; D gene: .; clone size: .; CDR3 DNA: TGTGCCAGCAGTATTACAGATAATTCACCCCTCCACTTT; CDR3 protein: CASSITDNSPLHF
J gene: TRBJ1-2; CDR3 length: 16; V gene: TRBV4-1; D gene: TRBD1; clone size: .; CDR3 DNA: TGCGCCAGCAGCCAAGATCCGGGACAGGGGGTCGGTGGCTACACCTTC; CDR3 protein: CASSQDPGQGVGGYTF
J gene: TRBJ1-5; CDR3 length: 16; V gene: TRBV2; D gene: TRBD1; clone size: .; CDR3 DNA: TGTGCCAGCAGCCGTAGGGGGCCTGACAGCAATCAGCCCCAGCATTTT; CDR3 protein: CASSRRGPDSNQPQHF
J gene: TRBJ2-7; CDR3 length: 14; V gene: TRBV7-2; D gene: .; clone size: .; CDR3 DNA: TGTGCCAGCAGCACAGGGTTTCTCTCCTACGAGCAGTACTTC; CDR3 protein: CASSTGFLSYEQYF
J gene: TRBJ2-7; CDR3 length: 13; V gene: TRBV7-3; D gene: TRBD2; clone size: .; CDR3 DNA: TGTGCCAGCAGCCGGCGAAGCGGGGGGACCCTTAAATTC; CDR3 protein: CASSRRSGGTLKF
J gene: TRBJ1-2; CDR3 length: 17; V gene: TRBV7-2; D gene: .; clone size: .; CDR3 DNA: TGTGCCAGCAGCCCGCGGCCGACAGGTCCACCTAACTATGGCTACACCTTC; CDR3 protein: CASSPRPTGPPNYGYTF
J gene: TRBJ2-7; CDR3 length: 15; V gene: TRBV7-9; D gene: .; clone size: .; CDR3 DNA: TGTGCCAGCAGCCCCACCGGGCGGGGTCCCTACGAGCAGTACTTC; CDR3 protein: CASSPTGRGPYEQYF
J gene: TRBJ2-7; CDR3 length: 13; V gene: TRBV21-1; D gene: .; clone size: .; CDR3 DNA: TGTGCCAGCAGCAAGCAGGGGTGCTACGAGCAGTACTTC; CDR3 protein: CASSKQGCYEQYF
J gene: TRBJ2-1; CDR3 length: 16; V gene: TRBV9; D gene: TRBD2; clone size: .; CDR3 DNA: TGTGCCAGCAGCGTAGGAGGTCTAGCGGGGTACAATGAGCAGTTCTTC; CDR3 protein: CASSVGGLAGYNEQFF
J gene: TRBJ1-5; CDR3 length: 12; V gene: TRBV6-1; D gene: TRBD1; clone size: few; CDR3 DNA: TGTGCCAGCAGTCACAGGGGACAGCCCCAGCATTTT; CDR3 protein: CASSHRGQPQHF
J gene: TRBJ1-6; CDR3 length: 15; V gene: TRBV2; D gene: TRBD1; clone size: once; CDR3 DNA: TGTGCCAGCAGCGCCCGGGACAGGGGGCGGACACCCCTCCACTTT; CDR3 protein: CASSARDRGRTPLHF
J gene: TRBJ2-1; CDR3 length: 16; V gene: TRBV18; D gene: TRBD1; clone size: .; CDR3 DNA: TGTGCCAGCTCACCACCGCGACAGGGCCTAAACAATGAGCAGTTCTTC; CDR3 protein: CASSPPRQGLNNEQFF
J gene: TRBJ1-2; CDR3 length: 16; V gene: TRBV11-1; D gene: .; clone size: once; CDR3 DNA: TGTGCCAGCAGCTTAAAACCCTTGGTCGGACTCTATGGCTACACCTTC; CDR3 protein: CASSLKPLVGLYGYTF
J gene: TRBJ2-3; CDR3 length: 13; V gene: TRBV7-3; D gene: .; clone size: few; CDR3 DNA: TGTGCCAGCAGCTTAACGTGGAGGGATACGCAGTATTTT; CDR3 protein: CASSLTWRDTQYF
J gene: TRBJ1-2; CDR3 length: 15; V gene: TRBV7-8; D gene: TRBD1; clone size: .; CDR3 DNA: TGTGCCAGCAGCGCCCCCGCGACAGGGATCTATGGCTACACCTTC; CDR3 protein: CASSAPATGIYGYTF
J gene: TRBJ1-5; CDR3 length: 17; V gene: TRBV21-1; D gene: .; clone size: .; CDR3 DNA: TGTGCCAGCAGCAGCAGGGGTTTAGGCAATAGCAATCAGCCCCAGCATTTT; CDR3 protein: CASSSRGLGNSNQPQHF